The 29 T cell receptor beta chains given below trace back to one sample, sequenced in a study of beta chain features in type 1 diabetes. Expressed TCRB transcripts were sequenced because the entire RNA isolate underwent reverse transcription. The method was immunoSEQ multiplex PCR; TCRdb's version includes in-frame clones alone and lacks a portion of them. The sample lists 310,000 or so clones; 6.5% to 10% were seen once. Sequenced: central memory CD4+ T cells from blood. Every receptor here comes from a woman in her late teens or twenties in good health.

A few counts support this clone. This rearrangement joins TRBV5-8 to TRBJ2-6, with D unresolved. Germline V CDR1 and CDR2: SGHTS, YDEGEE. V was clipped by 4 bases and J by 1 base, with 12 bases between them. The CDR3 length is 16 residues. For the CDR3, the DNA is TGTGCCAGCAGCCGAAGCCCCAATTCTGGGGCCAACGTCCTGACTTTC. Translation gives CASSRSPNSGANVLTF.

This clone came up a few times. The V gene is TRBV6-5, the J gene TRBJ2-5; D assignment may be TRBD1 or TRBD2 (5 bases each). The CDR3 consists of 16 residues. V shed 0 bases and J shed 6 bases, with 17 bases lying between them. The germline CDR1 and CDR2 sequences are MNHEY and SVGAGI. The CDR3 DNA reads TGTGCCAGCAGTTACTCGACTCAGGGATCCGGGAAGACCCAGTACTTC. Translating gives CASSYSTQGSGKTQYF.

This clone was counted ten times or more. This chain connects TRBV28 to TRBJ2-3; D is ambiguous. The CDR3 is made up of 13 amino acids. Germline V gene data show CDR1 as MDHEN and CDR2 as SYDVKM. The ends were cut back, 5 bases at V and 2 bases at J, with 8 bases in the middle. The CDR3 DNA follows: TGTGCCAGCAGTGTGCCAGCCACAGATACGCAGTATTTT. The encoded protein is CASSVPATDTQYF.

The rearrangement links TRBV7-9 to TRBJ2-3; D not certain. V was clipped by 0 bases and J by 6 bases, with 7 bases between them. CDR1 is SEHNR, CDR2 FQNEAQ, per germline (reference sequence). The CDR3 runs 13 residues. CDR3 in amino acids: CASSLAATDTQYF. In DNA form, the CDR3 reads TGTGCCAGCAGCTTAGCCGCGACGGATACGCAGTATTTT.

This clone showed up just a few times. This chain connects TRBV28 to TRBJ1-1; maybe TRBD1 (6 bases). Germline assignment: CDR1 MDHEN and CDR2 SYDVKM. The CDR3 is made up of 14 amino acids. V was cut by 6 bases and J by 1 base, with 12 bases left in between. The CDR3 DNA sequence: TGTGCCAGCAGCCTCCCGGGACAGAACACTGAAGCTTTCTTT. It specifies CASSLPGQNTEAFF.

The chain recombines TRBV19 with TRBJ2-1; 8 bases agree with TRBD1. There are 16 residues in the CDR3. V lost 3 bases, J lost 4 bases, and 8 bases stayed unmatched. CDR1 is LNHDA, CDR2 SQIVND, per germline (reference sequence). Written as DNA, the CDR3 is TGTGCCAGTAGTATTTCCGGGACAGGACCTTACAATGAGCAGTTCTTC. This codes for CASSISGTGPYNEQFF.

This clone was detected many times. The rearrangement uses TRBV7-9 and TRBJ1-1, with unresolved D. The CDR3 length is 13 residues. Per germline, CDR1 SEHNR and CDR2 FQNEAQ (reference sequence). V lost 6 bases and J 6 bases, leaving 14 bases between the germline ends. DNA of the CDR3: TGTGCCAGCAGTCGCGGAGACGTATCTGAAGCTTTCTTT. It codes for CASSRGDVSEAFF.

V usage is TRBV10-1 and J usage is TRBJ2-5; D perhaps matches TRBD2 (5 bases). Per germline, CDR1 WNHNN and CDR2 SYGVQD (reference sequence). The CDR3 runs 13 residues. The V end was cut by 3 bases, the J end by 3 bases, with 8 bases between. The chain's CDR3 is CASSDLGKETQYF. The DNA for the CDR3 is TGCGCCAGCAGTGACCTCGGGAAAGAGACCCAGTACTTC.

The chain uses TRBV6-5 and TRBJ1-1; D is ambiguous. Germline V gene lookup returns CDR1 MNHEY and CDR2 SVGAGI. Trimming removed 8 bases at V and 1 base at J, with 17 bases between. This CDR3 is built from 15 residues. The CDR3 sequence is CASLSGERWNTEAFF. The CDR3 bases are TGTGCCAGCCTTTCCGGGGAAAGGTGGAACACTGAAGCTTTCTTT.

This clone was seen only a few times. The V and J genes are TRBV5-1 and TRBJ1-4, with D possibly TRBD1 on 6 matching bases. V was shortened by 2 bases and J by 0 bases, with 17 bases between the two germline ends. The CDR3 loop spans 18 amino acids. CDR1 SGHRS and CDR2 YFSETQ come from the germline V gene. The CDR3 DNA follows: TGCGCCAGCAGCTTCGCCGGGCCTGGGGGCCCAACTAATGAAAAACTGTTTTTT. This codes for CASSFAGPGGPTNEKLFF.

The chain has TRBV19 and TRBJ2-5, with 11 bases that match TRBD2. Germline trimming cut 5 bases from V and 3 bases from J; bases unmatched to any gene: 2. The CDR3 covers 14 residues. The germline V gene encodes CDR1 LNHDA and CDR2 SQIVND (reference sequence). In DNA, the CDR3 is TGTGCCAGTAGTTCACTAGCGGGAGAAGAGACCCAGTACTTC. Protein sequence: CASSSLAGEETQYF.

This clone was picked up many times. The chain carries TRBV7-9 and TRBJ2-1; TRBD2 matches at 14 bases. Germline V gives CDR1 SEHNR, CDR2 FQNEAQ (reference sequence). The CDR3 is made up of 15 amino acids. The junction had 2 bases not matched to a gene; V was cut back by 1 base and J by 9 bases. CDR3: CASSLGGLAGGEQFF. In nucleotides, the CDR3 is TGTGCCAGCAGCTTAGGTGGACTAGCGGGAGGTGAGCAGTTCTTC. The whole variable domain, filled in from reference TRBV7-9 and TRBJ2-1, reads DTGVSQNPRHKITKRGQNVTFRCDPISEHNRLYWYRQTLGQGPEFLTYFQNEAQLEKSRLLSDRFSAERPKGSFSTLEIQRTEQGDSAMYLCASSLGGLAGGEQFFGPGTRLTVL.

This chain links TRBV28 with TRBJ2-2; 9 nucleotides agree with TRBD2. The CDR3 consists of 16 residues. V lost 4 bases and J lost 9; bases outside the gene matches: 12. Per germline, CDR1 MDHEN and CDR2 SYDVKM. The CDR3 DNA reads TGTGCCAGCAGTTATCAGAGTAGCGGGAGACGCCGGGAGCTGTTTTTT. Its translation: CASSYQSSGRRRELFF.

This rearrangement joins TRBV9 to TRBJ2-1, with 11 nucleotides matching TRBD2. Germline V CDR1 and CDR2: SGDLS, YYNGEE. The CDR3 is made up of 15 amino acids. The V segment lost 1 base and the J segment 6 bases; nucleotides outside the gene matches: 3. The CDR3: CASSVLSGRGNEQFF. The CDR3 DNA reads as TGTGCCAGCAGCGTACTTAGCGGGAGGGGCAATGAGCAGTTCTTC.

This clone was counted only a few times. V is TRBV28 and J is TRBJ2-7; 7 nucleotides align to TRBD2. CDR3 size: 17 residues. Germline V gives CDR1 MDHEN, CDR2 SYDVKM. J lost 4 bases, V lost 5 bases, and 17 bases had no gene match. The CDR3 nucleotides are TGTGCCAGCAGTCCCCCAAGATATGGGACTAACCCTTACGAGCAGTACTTC. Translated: CASSPPRYGTNPYEQYF.

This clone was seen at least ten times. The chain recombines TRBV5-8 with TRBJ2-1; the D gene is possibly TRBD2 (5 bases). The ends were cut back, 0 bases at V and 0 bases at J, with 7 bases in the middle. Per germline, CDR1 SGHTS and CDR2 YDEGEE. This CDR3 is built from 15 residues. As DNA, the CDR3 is TGTGCCAGCAGCTTGGGCGGGTTCTCCTACAATGAGCAGTTCTTC. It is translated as CASSLGGFSYNEQFF.

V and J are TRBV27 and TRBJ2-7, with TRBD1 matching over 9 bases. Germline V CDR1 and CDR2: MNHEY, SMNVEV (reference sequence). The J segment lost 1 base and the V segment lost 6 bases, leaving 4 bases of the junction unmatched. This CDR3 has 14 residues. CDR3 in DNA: TGTGCCAGCAGAAGGACAGGGGCTTCCTACGAGCAGTACTTC. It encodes CASRRTGASYEQYF.

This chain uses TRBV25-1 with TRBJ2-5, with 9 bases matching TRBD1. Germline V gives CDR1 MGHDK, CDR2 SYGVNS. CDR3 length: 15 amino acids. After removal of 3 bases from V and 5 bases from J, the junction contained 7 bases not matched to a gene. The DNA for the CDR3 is TGTGCCAGCAGTGAGATGGACAGGGGCGGGGAGACCCAGTACTTC. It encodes CASSEMDRGGETQYF. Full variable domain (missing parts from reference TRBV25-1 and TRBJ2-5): EADIYQTPRYLVIGTGKKITLECSQTMGHDKMYWYQQDPGMELHLIHYSYGVNSTEKGDLSSESTVSRIRTEHFPLTLESARPSHTSQYLCASSEMDRGGETQYFGPGTRLLVL.

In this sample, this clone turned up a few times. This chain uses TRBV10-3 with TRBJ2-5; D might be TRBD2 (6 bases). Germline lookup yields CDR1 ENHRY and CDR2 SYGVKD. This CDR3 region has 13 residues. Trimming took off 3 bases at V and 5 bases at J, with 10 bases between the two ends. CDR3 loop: CAISDRGGETQYF. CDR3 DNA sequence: TGTGCCATCAGTGATCGTGGGGGGGAGACCCAGTACTTC.

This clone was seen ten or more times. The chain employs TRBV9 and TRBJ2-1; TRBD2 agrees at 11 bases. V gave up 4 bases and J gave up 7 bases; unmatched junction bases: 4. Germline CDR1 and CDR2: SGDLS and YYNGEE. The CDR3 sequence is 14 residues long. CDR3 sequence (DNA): TGTGCCAGCAGCACTAGCGGGAGTAAGAATGAGCAGTTCTTC. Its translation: CASSTSGSKNEQFF.

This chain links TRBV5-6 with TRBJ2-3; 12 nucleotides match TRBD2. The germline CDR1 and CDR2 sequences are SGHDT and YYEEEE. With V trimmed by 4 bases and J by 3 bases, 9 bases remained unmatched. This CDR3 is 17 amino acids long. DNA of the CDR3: TGTGCCAGCAGCCTGCGACTAGCGGGAGATCGGACAGATACGCAGTATTTT. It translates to CASSLRLAGDRTDTQYF.

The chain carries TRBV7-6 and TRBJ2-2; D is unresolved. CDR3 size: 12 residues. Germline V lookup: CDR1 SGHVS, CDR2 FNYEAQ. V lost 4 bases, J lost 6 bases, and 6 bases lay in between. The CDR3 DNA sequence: TGTGCCAGCAGCTGGGATGCCGGGGAGCTGTTTTTT. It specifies CASSWDAGELFF.

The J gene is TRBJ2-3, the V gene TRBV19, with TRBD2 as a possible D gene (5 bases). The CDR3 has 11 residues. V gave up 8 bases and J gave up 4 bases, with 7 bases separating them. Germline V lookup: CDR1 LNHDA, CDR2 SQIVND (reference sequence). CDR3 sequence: CASGGPDTQYF. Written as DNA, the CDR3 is TGTGCCAGTGGAGGACCAGATACGCAGTATTTT.

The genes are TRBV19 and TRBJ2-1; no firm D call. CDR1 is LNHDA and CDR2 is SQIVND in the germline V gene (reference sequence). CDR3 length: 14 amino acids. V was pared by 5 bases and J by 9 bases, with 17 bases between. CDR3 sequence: CASSDQHGVSEQFF. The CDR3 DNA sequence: TGTGCCAGTAGTGACCAGCACGGAGTTTCTGAGCAGTTCTTC.

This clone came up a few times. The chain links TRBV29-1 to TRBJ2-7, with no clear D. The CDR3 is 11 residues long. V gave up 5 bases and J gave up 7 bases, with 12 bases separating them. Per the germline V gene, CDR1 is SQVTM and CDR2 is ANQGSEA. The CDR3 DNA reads TGCAGCGTTTTCCTATTGGGGGAGCAGTACTTC. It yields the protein CSVFLLGEQYF.

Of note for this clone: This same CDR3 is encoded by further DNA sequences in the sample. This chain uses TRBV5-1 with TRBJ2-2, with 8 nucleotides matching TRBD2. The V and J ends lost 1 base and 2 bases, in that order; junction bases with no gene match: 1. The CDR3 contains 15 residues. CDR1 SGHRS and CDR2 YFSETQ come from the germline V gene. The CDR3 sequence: CASSLSGGNTGELFF. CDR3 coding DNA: TGCGCCAGCAGCTTGAGCGGGGGTAACACCGGGGAGCTGTTTTTT.

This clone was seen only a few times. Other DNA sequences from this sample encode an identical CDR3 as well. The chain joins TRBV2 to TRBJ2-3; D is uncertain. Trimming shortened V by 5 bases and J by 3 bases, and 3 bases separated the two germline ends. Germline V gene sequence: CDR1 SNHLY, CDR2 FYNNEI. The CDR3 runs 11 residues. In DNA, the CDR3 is TGTGCCAGCAGTTATACAGATACGCAGTATTTT. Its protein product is CASSYTDTQYF.

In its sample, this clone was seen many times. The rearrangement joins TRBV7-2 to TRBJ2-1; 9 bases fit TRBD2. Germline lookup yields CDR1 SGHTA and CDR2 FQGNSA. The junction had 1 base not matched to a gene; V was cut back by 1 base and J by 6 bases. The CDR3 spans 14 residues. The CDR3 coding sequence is TGTGCCAGCAGCTTAGTAGCGGGAGCCAATGAGCAGTTCTTC. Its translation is CASSLVAGANEQFF.

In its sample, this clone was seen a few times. This CDR3 is CATLYSYQETQYF. The CDR3 DNA sequence: TGTGCCACCCTATACTCGTACCAAGAGACCCAGTACTTC. This chain uses TRBV27 with TRBJ2-5; D uncertain. The CDR3 sequence is 13 residues long. V was cut by 10 bases and J by 0 bases, with 12 bases left in between. Germline CDR1 MNHEY, CDR2 SMNVEV (reference sequence).